Given below is one TCR beta chain in context. Its antigen is undetermined. The V end was cut by 7 bases, the J end by 4 bases, with 16 bases between. Germline V CDR1 and CDR2: KGHSH, LQKENI. The length of the CDR3 is 14 residues. Unexposed donor CD4+ T cells date from about 2011-2018, before the COVID-19 pandemic. The cells were cultured for about 10 days before CD4+ T cells were isolated. These data are taken from a study of CD4 T cells in relation to SARS-CoV-2 and coronaviruses. Sequenced by immunoSEQ multiplex PCR; TCRdb stores in-frame clones only, minus some. Counted here are about 21,000 clones, just under 80% occurring once; the ten biggest clones make up approximately 15%.

This chain uses TRBV18 with TRBJ1-1; the D gene is possibly TRBD1 (5 bases). Sequencing was done on a sample of CD4+ T cells from PBMCs, cultured in vitro. The sequence derives from a human donor in good health. The CDR3 region is CASFPVTEGTEAFF. Here the CDR3 DNA reads TGTGCCAGCTTCCCGGTGACAGAGGGCACTGAAGCTTTCTTT.